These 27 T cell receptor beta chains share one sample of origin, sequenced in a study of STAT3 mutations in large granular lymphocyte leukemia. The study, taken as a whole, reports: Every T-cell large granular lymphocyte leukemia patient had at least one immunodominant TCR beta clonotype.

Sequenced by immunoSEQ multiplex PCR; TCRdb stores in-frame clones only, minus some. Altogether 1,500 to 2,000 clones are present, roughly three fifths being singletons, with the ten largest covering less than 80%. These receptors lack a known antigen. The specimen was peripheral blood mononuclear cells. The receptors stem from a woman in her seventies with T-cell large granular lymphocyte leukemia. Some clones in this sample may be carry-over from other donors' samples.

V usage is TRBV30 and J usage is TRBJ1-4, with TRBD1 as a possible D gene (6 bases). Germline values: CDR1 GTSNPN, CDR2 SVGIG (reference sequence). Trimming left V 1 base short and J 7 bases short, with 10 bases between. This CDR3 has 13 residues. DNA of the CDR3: TGTGCCTGGAGTGCCCAGACAGGTGAAAAACTGTTTTTT. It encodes CAWSAQTGEKLFF.

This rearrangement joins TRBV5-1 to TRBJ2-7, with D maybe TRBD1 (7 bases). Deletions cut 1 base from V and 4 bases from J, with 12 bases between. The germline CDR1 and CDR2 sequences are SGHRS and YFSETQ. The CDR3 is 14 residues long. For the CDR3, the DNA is TGCGCCAGCAGCTTGTTTGCAGGGGGGTACGAGCAGTACTTC. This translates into CASSLFAGGYEQYF.

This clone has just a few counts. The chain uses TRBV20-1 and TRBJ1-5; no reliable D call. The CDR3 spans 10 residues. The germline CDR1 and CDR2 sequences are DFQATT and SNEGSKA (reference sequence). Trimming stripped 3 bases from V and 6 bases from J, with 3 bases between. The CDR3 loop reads CSASGQPQHF. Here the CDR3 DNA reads TGCAGTGCTAGCGGTCAGCCCCAGCATTTT.

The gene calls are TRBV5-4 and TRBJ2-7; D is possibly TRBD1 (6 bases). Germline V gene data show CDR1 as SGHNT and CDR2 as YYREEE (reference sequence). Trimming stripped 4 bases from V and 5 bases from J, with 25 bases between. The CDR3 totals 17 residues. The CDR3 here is CASSRRFTGTPGNEQYF. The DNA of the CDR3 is TGTGCCAGCAGCCGAAGATTTACCGGGACACCGGGGAACGAGCAGTACTTC.

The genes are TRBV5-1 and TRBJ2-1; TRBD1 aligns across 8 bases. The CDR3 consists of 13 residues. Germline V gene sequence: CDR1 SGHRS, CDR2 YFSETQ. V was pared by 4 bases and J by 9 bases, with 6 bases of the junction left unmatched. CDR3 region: CASSPDRAREQFF. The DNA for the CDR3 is TGCGCCAGCAGCCCGGACAGGGCGCGTGAGCAGTTCTTC.

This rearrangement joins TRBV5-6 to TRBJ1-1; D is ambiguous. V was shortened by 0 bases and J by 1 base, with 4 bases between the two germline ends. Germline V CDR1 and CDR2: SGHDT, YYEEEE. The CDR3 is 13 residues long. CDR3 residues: CASSLGRNTEAFF. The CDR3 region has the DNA TGTGCCAGCAGCTTGGGGCGGAACACTGAAGCTTTCTTT.

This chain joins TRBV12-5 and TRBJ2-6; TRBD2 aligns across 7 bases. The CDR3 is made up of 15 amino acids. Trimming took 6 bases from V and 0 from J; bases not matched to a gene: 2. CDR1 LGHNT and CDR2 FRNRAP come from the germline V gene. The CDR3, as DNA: TGTGCTAGTGGGCGGGGGATCTCTGGGGCCAACGTCCTGACTTTC. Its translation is CASGRGISGANVLTF.

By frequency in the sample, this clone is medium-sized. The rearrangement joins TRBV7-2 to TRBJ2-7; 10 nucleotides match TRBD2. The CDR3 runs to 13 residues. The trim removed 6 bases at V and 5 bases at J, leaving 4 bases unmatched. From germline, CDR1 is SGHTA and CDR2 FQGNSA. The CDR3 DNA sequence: TGTGCCAGCAGGGCTAGCGGGAGCGACGAGCAGTACTTC. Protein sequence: CASRASGSDEQYF. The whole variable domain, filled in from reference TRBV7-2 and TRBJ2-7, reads GAGVSQSPSNKVTEKGKDVELRCDPISGHTALYWYRQSLGQGLEFLIYFQGNSAPDKSGLPSDRFSAERTGGSVSTLTIQRTQQEDSAVYLCASRASGSDEQYFGPGTRLTVT.

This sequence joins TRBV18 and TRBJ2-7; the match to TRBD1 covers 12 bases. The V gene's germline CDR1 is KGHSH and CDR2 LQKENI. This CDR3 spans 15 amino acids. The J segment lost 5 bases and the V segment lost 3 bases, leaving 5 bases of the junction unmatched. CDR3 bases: TGTGCCAGCTCACCCCGGGGACAGGGGGCCAACGAGCAGTACTTC. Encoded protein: CASSPRGQGANEQYF.

CDR3 coding DNA: TGCAGCGTCGCTAGGGCAACTAATGAAAAACTGTTTTTT. It translates to CSVARATNEKLFF. The rearrangement uses TRBV29-1 and TRBJ1-4; unclear D gene. Looked up from germline, CDR1 is SQVTM and CDR2 is ANQGSEA. The CDR3 spans 13 residues. Trimming stripped 6 bases from V and 0 bases from J, with 8 bases between.

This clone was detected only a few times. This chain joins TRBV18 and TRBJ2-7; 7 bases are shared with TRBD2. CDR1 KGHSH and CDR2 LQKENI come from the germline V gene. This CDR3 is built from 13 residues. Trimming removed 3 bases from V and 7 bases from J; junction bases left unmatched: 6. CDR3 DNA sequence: TGTGCCAGCTCACCGGCCCCGGGGGGAGAGCAGTACTTC. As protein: CASSPAPGGEQYF.

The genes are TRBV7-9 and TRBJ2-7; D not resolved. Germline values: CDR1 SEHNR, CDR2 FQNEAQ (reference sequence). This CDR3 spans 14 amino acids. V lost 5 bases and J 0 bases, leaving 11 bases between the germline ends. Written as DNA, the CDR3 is TGTGCCAGCAGCCCCGGGTCAGCCTCCTACGAGCAGTACTTC. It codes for CASSPGSASYEQYF.

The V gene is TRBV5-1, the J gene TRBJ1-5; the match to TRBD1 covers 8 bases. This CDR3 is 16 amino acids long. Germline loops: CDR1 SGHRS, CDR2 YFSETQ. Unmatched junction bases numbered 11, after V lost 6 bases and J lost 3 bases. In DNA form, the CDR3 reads TGCGCCAGCAAGCCCGGACAGGGCTGGACCAATCAGCCCCAGCATTTT. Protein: CASKPGQGWTNQPQHF.

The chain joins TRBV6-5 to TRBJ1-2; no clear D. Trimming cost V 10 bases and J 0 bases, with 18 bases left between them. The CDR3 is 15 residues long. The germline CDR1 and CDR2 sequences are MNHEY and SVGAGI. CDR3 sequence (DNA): TGTGCCACGGCCGGTGGTGCAGCGACTAACTATGGCTACACCTTC. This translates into CATAGGAATNYGYTF.

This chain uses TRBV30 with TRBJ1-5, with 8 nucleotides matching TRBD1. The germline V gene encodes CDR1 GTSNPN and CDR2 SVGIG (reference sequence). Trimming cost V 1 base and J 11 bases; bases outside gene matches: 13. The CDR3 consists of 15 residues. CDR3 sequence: CAWSGITGGDGSQHF. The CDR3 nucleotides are TGTGCCTGGAGTGGGATAACAGGGGGAGACGGGTCCCAGCATTTT.

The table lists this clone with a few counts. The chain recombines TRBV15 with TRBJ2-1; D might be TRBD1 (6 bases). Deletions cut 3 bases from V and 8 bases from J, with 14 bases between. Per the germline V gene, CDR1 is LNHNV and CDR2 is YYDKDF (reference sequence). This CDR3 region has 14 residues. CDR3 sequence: CATSSKQGFHEQFF. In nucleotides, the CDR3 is TGTGCCACCAGCAGCAAACAGGGATTCCATGAGCAGTTCTTC. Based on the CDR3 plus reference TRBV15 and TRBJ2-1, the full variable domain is DAMVIQNPRYQVTQFGKPVTLSCSQTLNHNVMYWYQQKSSQAPKLLFHYYDKDFNNEADTPDNFQSRRPNTSFCFLDIRSPGLGDTAMYLCATSSKQGFHEQFFGPGTRLTVL.

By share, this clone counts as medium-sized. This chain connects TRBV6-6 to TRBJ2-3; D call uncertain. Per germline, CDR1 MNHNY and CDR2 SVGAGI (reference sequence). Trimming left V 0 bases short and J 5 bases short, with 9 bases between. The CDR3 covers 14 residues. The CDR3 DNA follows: TGTGCCAGCAGTTACTCTTCCAGGAGAGATACGCAGTATTTT. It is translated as CASSYSSRRDTQYF.

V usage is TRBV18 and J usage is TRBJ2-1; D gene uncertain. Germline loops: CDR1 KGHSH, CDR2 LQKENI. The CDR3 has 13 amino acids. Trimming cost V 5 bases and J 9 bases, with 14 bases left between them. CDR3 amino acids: CASSANRIREQFF. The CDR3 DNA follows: TGTGCCAGCTCAGCAAATAGAATTCGTGAGCAGTTCTTC. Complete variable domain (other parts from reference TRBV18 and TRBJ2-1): NAGVMQNPRHLVRRRGQEARLRCSPMKGHSHVYWYRQLPEEGLKFMVYLQKENIIDESGMPKERFSAEFPKEGPSILRIQQVVRGDSAAYFCASSANRIREQFFGPGTRLTVL.

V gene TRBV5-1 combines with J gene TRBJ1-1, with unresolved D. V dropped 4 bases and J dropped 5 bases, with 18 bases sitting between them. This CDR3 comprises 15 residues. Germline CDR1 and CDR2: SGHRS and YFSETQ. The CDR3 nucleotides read TGCGCCAGCAGCCCTGGAGTAGGGTTGCTGACTGAAGCTTTCTTT. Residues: CASSPGVGLLTEAFF. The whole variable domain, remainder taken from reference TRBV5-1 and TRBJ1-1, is KAGVTQTPRYLIKTRGQQVTLSCSPISGHRSVSWYQQTPGQGLQFLFEYFSETQRNKGNFPGRFSGRQFSNSRSEMNVSTLELGDSALYLCASSPGVGLLTEAFFGQGTRLTVV.

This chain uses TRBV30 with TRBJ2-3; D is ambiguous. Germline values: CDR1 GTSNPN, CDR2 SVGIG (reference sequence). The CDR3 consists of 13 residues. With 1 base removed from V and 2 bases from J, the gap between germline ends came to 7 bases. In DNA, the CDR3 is TGTGCCTGGAGTGCGGCAAACACAGATACGCAGTATTTT. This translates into CAWSAANTDTQYF.

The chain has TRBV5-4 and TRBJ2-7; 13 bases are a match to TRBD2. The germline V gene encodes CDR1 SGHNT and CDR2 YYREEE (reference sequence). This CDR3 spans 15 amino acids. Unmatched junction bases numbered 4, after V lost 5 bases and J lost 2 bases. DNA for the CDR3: TGTGCCAGCAGAGCCGGGACTAGCGGGACCTACGAGCAGTACTTC. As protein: CASRAGTSGTYEQYF.

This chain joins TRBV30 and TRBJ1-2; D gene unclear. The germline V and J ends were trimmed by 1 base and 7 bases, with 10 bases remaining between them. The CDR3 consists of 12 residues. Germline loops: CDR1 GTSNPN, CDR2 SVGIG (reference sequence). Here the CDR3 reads CAWSGAVSGYTF. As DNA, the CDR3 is TGTGCCTGGAGTGGGGCTGTCTCTGGCTACACCTTC.

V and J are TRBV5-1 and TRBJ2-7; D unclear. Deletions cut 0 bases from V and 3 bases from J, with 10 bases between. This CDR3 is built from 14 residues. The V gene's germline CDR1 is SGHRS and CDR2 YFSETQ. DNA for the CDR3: TGCGCCAGCAGCTTGGTCGAGTCGCTCTACGAGCAGTACTTC. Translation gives CASSLVESLYEQYF.

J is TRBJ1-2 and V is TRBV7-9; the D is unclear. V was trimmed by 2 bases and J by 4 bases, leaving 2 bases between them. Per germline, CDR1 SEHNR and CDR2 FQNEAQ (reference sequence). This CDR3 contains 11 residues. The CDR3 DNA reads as TGTGCCAGCAGCTTATTCTATGGCTACACCTTC. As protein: CASSLFYGYTF.

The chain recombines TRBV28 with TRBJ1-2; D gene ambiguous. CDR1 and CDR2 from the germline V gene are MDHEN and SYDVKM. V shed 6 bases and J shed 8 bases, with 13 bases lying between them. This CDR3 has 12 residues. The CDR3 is CASSKRREGYTF. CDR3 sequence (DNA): TGTGCCAGCAGCAAACGGAGGGAAGGCTACACCTTC.

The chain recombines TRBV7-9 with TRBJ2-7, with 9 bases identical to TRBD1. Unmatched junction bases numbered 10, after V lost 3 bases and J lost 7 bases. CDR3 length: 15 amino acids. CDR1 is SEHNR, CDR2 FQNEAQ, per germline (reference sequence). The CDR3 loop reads CASSFGDDRGMEQYF. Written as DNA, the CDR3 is TGTGCCAGCAGCTTTGGTGACGACAGGGGGATGGAGCAGTACTTC.

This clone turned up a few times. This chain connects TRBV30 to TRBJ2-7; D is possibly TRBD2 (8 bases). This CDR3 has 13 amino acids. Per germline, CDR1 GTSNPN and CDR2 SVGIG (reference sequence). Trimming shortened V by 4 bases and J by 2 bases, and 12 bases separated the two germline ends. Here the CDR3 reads CAWNSGTAYEQYF. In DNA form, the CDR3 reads TGTGCCTGGAATAGCGGGACAGCCTACGAGCAGTACTTC. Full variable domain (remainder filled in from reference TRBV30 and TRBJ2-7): SQTIHQWPATLVQPVGSPLSLECTVEGTSNPNLYWYRQAAGRGLQLLFYSVGIGQISSEVPQNLSASRPQDRQFILSSKKLLLSDSGFYLCAWNSGTAYEQYFGPGTRLTVT.